This T cell receptor (beta chain) was sequenced in a study of T cell responses to AZD1222 COVID-19 vaccine. The CDR3 is 12 residues long. CDR1 KGHSH and CDR2 LQKENI come from the germline V gene. The V end was cut by 3 bases, the J end by 7 bases, with 9 bases between. Repertoires were generated with immunoSEQ multiplex PCR, while TCRdb's copy carries only in-frame clones and drops some. In the table there are around 140,000 clones, roughly 91% of which are singletons. The sequencing here drew on peripheral blood, taken on day 0 of AZD1222 vaccination. The rearrangement joins TRBV18 to TRBJ1-1; D gene uncertain. This TCR was recovered from an adult in good health. This CDR3 is CASSPMPREAFF. As DNA, the CDR3 is TGTGCCAGCTCACCGATGCCTCGTGAAGCTTTCTTT.